The T cell receptor (beta chain) under discussion was sequenced for a study of blood T cells in healthy people across ages. Alongside a J-beta primer mix, a sample-barcoded 5' primer served in a second PCR lasting about 7 to 12 cycles. Every cDNA molecule carried a tag from a template-switch adaptor bearing 12 random nucleotides. TCRdb reanalysed the 5' RACE reads using MiXCR and keeps one entry per CDR3 protein. The sample contains around 1,500,000 distinct CDR3 sequences, 28% of which appear only once. The V end lost 6 bases, the J end lost 1 base, and 10 bases lay between the germline ends. Germline V gives CDR1 DFQATT, CDR2 SNEGSKA (reference sequence). The CDR3 consists of 14 residues. The table lists this clonotype with a few counts.

The source material was blood. The V call is TRBV20-1, the J call TRBJ2-6; no definite D call. The clonotype comes from a woman in her twenties or thirties in good health. The CDR3 loop is CSALSPSGANVLTF. CDR3 nucleotide sequence: TGCAGTGCACTGAGCCCTTCTGGGGCCAACGTCCTGACTTTC.